This T cell receptor beta chain was observed in a study of blood T cell repertoires in COVID-19. Study overall: Whether acute or convalescent, the COVID-19 samples came from the United States, Italy and Spain.

As originally analysed: Using reference gene primer amplification, nucleated cell counts were estimated. This table comes from immunoSEQ multiplex PCR, and its TCRdb copy is limited to in-frame clones, with some not included. Clonal size and the V and J genes are those of that table, whereas D and trimming came from the DNA. This table has 230,000 or so clones, about 86% appearing once. CDR1 and CDR2 (germline): ENHRY, SYGVKD. Trimming cost V 8 bases and J 0 bases, with 6 bases left between them. CDR3 length: 12 residues. The J gene is TRBJ2-3, the V gene TRBV10-3, with TRBD1 as a possible D gene (6 bases). The sequenced sample was peripheral blood. This TCR came from a man over 45 with active or convalescent COVID-19. CDR3 sequence: CAIQGSTDTQYF. DNA of the CDR3: TGTGCCATCCAGGGGAGCACAGATACGCAGTATTTT.